This T cell receptor (beta chain) is from a study of blood T cell repertoires in COVID-19. Study details: There were acute and convalescent COVID-19 samples, and they came from the United States, Italy and Spain. PBMCs, B-cell-depleted T cells, or T cells were the source of the cDNA or gDNA that made up the material.

Original processing notes: For nucleated cells, counts were estimated from reference gene primer amplification. TCRdb's table, derived via immunoSEQ multiplex PCR, lists solely in-frame clones and lacks some. That table gives V, J and clone size, and the DNA gave D and trimming. Of 270,000 or so clones in the sample, over 70% were seen once. Trimming left V 6 bases short and J 1 base short, with 10 bases between. Germline CDR1 and CDR2: MNHEY and SMNVEV (reference sequence). This CDR3 is built from 14 residues. This receptor was taken from a human donor in a cohort sampled during active COVID-19. What was sequenced was peripheral blood. V usage is TRBV27 and J usage is TRBJ2-1; D is perhaps TRBD2 (6 bases). CDR3 nucleotides: TGTGCCAGCAGGGTAGGGAGGTCCTACAATGAGCAGTTCTTC. Its translation is CASRVGRSYNEQFF.